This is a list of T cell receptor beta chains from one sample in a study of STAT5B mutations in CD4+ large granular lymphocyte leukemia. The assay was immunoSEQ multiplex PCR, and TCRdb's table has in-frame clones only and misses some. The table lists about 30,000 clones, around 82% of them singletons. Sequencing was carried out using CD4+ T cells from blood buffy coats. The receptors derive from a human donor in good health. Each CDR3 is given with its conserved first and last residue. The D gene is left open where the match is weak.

DNA: TGCGCCAGCAGTGATCGGGGGCTACCCCAAGAGACCCAGTACTTC
CDR3: CASSDRGLPQETQYF
D: .
V: TRBV10-2
J: TRBJ2-5

DNA: TGCGCCAGCAGTGAGCCTCGGCAGGGAAGGGAGACCCAGTACTTC
CDR3: CASSEPRQGRETQYF
D: .
V: TRBV10-1
J: TRBJ2-5

DNA: TGTGCCAGCACTAGAGACAGTCTGGGCTATTCACCCCTCCACTTT
CDR3: CASTRDSLGYSPLHF
D: .
V: TRBV6-4
J: TRBJ1-6

DNA: TGCAGCGTTGAATACGGGAGCGGTTTAGATACGCAGTATTTT
CDR3: CSVEYGSGLDTQYF
D: .
V: TRBV29-1
J: TRBJ2-3

DNA: TGTGCCAGTAGTATCCAGGGACCCAATGAAAAACTGTTTTTT
CDR3: CASSIQGPNEKLFF
D: .
V: TRBV19
J: TRBJ1-4

DNA: TGTGCCAGCAATCGGGGGGCTACCGGGCAGCCCCAGCATTTT
CDR3: CASNRGATGQPQHF
D: .
V: TRBV5-6
J: TRBJ1-5

DNA: TGTGCCAGCAGCGTGGACTATGGAAACACAGATACGCAGTATTTT
CDR3: CASSVDYGNTDTQYF
D: .
V: TRBV6-4
J: TRBJ2-3

DNA: TGTGCCAGCAGGACGGACAGGGGAAGCAATCAGCCCCAGCATTTT
CDR3: CASRTDRGSNQPQHF
D: TRBD1
V: TRBV2
J: TRBJ1-5

DNA: TGTGCCATCAGTGATAGTAGCGGGGGGCCACAGTACTTC
CDR3: CAISDSSGGPQYF
D: TRBD2
V: TRBV10-3
J: TRBJ2-5

DNA: TGTGCCAGCAGCCAAGATTCCTGGGCAGGGGGCGAGGTGAACTTC
CDR3: CASSQDSWAGGEVNF
D: TRBD1
V: TRBV14
J: TRBJ2-7

DNA: TGCGCCAGCAGCTTGCAGGGGGCGACGGGAGTACCCGGGGAGCTGTTTTTT
CDR3: CASSLQGATGVPGELFF
D: TRBD1
V: TRBV5-1
J: TRBJ2-2

DNA: TGTGCCAGCAGCCAGATCCCGTTCGGGGACTACAACACAGATACGCAGTATTTT
CDR3: CASSQIPFGDYNTDTQYF
D: TRBD2
V: TRBV14
J: TRBJ2-3

DNA: TGTGCCAGCAGCTTAACGGGAGAGAACCACGAGCAGTACTTC
CDR3: CASSLTGENHEQYF
D: .
V: TRBV7-3
J: TRBJ2-7

DNA: TGTGCCAGTAGTATAGCTCCGGGACACAAGAACACTGAAGCTTTCTTT
CDR3: CASSIAPGHKNTEAFF
D: .
V: TRBV19
J: TRBJ1-1

DNA: TGTGCCAGCAGCTTGGGTGGGGGCCCATACACAGATACGCAGTATTTT
CDR3: CASSLGGGPYTDTQYF
D: .
V: TRBV5-6
J: TRBJ2-3